The clone carrying this T cell receptor (beta chain) has ten or more counts. The sample comes from a study of early T cells in non-severe SARS-CoV-2 infection. Separate cDNA molecules each had unique molecular identifiers attached to them. TCRdb re-called the 5' RACE reads with MiXCR, one entry per CDR3 protein. The sample yields around 83,000 distinct CDR3 sequences, roughly 10% seen once. Sequencing used whole blood, obtained at baseline. The clonotype was recovered from an adult who was a healthcare worker with PCR-confirmed SARS-CoV-2 infection or an uninfected control (not recorded which).

The chain's CDR3 is CATRPPGVLAKNIQYF. DNA of the CDR3: TGTGCCACCCGACCCCCTGGCGTCTTGGCCAAAAACATTCAGTACTTC. The gene calls are TRBV28 and TRBJ2-4; no firm D call. The germline V and J ends were trimmed by 10 bases and 1 base, with 20 bases remaining between them. The CDR3 length is 16 residues. From germline, CDR1 is MDHEN and CDR2 SYDVKM.